The clone carrying this TCR beta chain was seen more than once but under ten times. Its antigen remains unknown. The investigators reverse transcribed all of the isolated RNA, so they sequenced expressed TCRB transcripts. Some clones are missing from TCRdb's copy, which holds only in-frame ones; the method was immunoSEQ multiplex PCR. This repertoire shows 860,000 or so clones, around a sixth found once; its top ten account for about 0.02%. This sample is part of a study of beta chain features in type 1 diabetes. Germline V gene lookup returns CDR1 SGHAT and CDR2 FQNNGV. The CDR3 contains 17 residues. J was trimmed by 0 bases and V by 3 bases; bases with no gene match: 4. Broader study findings: cDNA sequencing could over-represent cells with high TCR expression.

This chain uses TRBV11-2 with TRBJ2-3; 12 positions agree with TRBD2. The clonotype comes from a woman aged 18-29 years in good health. Source material: naive CD4+ T cells from blood. DNA of the CDR3: TGTGCCAGCAGCTTGGCCCTAGCGGGAGGGAGCACAGATACGCAGTATTTT. Its protein is CASSLALAGGSTDTQYF. Filled out from reference TRBV11-2 and TRBJ2-3, the complete variable domain reads EAGVAQSPRYKIIEKRQSVAFWCNPISGHATLYWYQQILGQGPKLLIQFQNNGVVDDSQLPKDRFSAERLKGVDSTLKIQPAKLEDSAVYLCASSLALAGGSTDTQYFGPGTRLTVL.